This T cell receptor (beta chain) was found in a study of blood T cells in healthy people across ages (dated by TCRdb to the mid-2010s). With regard to the full study: In model experiments, roughly one uniquely barcoded TCR beta cDNA molecule per two T cells was captured by template switching. Age-related changes in TCR beta repertoire diversity were measured in the study by deep sequencing normalized with unique cDNA molecular identifiers. Four age groups were formed from the donors: young (average roughly 15 years), middle-aged (roughly 38), aged (62) and long-lived (less than 85). To avoid experimental bias, donors of different ages were randomly spread across the sequencing lanes. Using the same blood draw, the study looked at two additional independent replicas of 1 million unique cDNA reads for two donors, one aged 18 to 30 and the other aged 80 or older. Points the paper makes about the study in general: As age increased, observed TCR beta diversity per million T cells dropped in a roughly linear way, and a significant reduction was already evident by age about 40. Since profiling was done on bulk unsorted PBMCs, naive and antigen-experienced compartments could not be conclusively compared. Compared with the aged group, the long-lived group had more naive CD4+ T cells, fewer expanded clones and increased TCR diversity, suggesting age selection. There was a strong correlation between observed TCR beta diversity and the percentage of naive T cells measured by flow cytometry. Estimates of total diversity from one million sequenced T cells were regarded as lower bounds and underestimates. Because donor CMV infection status was unknown, age-related changes in expanded clonotypes were potentially confounded.

Points on this clonotype: No antigen is known for it. The sample holds no much larger clone one base away, and base qualities are not on file.

The protocol used for the library was 5' RACE. Sequencer: Illumina HiSeq 2500. A second PCR of about 7 to 12 cycles was run with a J-beta primer mix and a sample-barcoded 5' primer. A template-switch 5' adaptor carrying 12 random nucleotides introduced a unique molecular identifier onto each TCR beta cDNA molecule. Each sample yielded at least 3 million CDR3-containing paired-end reads. All of the RNA was converted into first-strand cDNA using the Mint cDNA synthesis kit, with a TRBC-specific oligonucleotide serving as the primer. Following uracil-DNA glycosylase treatment, all cDNA underwent a first 18-cycle PCR with the universal primers M1SS and BC2_uni_R. As for how the authors treated the data: Normalization of each sample was performed by random selection of 1 million high-quality reads, each carrying a distinct molecular identifier. Instead of being binned into consensus sequences, reads that shared molecular identifiers were thrown out. CDR3 identification, clonotype clustering and error correction used MiTCR with a Q25 quality threshold and the strictest error-elimination algorithm. Lower-bound total TCR beta diversity was estimated with a nonparametric unseen species model using Euler transformation. TCRdb reworked the public reads: Q25 trimming with fastp, MiXCR clone assembly, productive beta chains retained. Every CDR3 protein is listed once, alongside the most common genes and DNA of its rows. TCRdb, rather than the study authors, made the V and J calls. Counted in this sample were 1,500,000 or so distinct CDR3 sequences; 40% to 45% of them appeared once. Under 5% of the sample is held by the ten biggest clonotypes.

Donors were about 36 systemically healthy Caucasian individuals from Russia aged roughly 6 to 90 years. Roughly 10 milliliters of peripheral blood were drawn from each donor into EDTA-treated Vacutainer tubes. PBMCs were isolated by Ficoll-Paque density-gradient centrifugation, with at least 6 million obtained per sample. Trizol reagent was used to extract total RNA from PBMCs, with at least 6 micrograms per sample. For every donor, flow cytometry on a PBMC aliquot measured the percentage of naive CD45RAhigh/CD27high T cells. CDR1 MGHDK and CDR2 SYGVNS are derived from the germline V gene. From the cysteine through the phenylalanine, the CDR3 covers 16 amino acids. CDR3 DNA is the only sequence kept; it has 48 bases, read in frame from the first base. V gives up 5 bases and J gives up 3 bases, and the segment between their germline ends measures 17 bases.

This clonotype was obtained from a woman aged 18-29 years in good health. The sample comprised blood. Recombination linked TRBV25-1 to TRBJ1-5, with a tentative D gene TRBD1 over 5 matching bases. The DNA sequence is TGTGCCAGCAGTTCCTCCAGGGTTGGGGACAATCAGCCCCAGCATTTT. It encodes CASSSSRVGDNQPQHF.